These T cell receptor beta chains were read from a single sample in a study of neurological immune-mediated disorders. TCRdb recomputed calls from the 5' RACE reads with MiXCR, one row per CDR3 protein. The sample holds approximately 38,000 distinct CDR3 sequences, 11% seen once. The sample comprised CD4+ T cells from blood. All receptors derive from a woman in her 30s with HTLV-1-associated myelopathy (HAM/TSP). CDR3s include the opening cysteine and the closing phenylalanine or tryptophan. D genes are given only for firm matches. Rows give clone size only sometimes, using once, few, many, or a class for an expanded clone.

d_call: TRBD1; v_call: TRBV7-9; j_call: TRBJ2-1; clone_size: many; cdr3_nt: TGTGCCAGCAGCTGGGCAGGGGGCAATGAGCAGTTCTTC; cdr3_aa: CASSWAGGNEQFF
d_call: TRBD2; v_call: TRBV5-1; j_call: TRBJ2-3; clone_size: many; cdr3_nt: TGCGCCAGCAGCTTGGGTCTAGCGGGGGGGCCCCGCGGAAGCACAGATACGCAGTATTTT; cdr3_aa: CASSLGLAGGPRGSTDTQYF
d_call: TRBD1; v_call: TRBV25-1; j_call: TRBJ1-6; clone_size: few; cdr3_nt: TGTGCCAGCAGTGAACGGGACAGGGGAACTTCACCCCTCCACTTT; cdr3_aa: CASSERDRGTSPLHF
d_call: TRBD2; v_call: TRBV27; j_call: TRBJ2-7; clone_size: many; cdr3_nt: TGTGCCAGCAGAATGAAGGGACTAGGCTCCTACGAGCAGTACTTC; cdr3_aa: CASRMKGLGSYEQYF
d_call: TRBD2; v_call: TRBV27; j_call: TRBJ2-2; clone_size: many; cdr3_nt: TGTGCCAGCAGTTTAGGGCGGGAGGTGGGGGAGCTGTTTTTT; cdr3_aa: CASSLGREVGELFF
d_call: TRBD1; v_call: TRBV12-3/TRBV12-4; j_call: TRBJ1-1; clone_size: many; cdr3_nt: TGTGCCAGCAACCCCAGGGGGGCTTTCACTGAAGCTTTCTTT; cdr3_aa: CASNPRGAFTEAFF
d_call: -; v_call: TRBV7-2; j_call: TRBJ1-5; clone_size: many; cdr3_nt: TGTGCCAGCAGCCCAGGGCGGGGACAGCCCCAGCATTTT; cdr3_aa: CASSPGRGQPQHF
d_call: -; v_call: TRBV5-6; j_call: TRBJ2-3; clone_size: many; cdr3_nt: TGTGCCAGCAGCTGGGAGGATACGCAGTATTTT; cdr3_aa: CASSWEDTQYF
d_call: -; v_call: TRBV13; j_call: TRBJ1-6; clone_size: many; cdr3_nt: TGTGCCAGCAGATCCGGACAGTCCAATTCACCCCTCCACTTT; cdr3_aa: CASRSGQSNSPLHF
d_call: -; v_call: TRBV5-5; j_call: TRBJ2-7; clone_size: -; cdr3_nt: TGTGCCAGCAGCTTGGTAGACAGGCTTGCGCCCGAGCAGTACTTC; cdr3_aa: CASSLVDRLAPEQYF
d_call: TRBD1; v_call: TRBV5-1; j_call: TRBJ1-2; clone_size: many; cdr3_nt: TGCGCCAGCAGTCGGACAGGGCAAGATGGCTACACCTTC; cdr3_aa: CASSRTGQDGYTF
d_call: -; v_call: TRBV7-3; j_call: TRBJ2-2; clone_size: many; cdr3_nt: TGTGCCAGCAGCTCTTGGACAGGGAGGGGCACCGGGGAGCTGTTTTTT; cdr3_aa: CASSSWTGRGTGELFF
d_call: -; v_call: TRBV20-1; j_call: TRBJ1-1; clone_size: many; cdr3_nt: TGCAGTGCAGGGGAGGGGTGGGGATTCGGCACTGAAGCTTTCTTT; cdr3_aa: CSAGEGWGFGTEAFF
d_call: -; v_call: TRBV7-2; j_call: TRBJ1-1; clone_size: many; cdr3_nt: TGTGCCAGCACCCCGGATCTACAGAACACTGAAGCTTTCTTT; cdr3_aa: CASTPDLQNTEAFF
d_call: -; v_call: TRBV7-9; j_call: TRBJ1-1; clone_size: many; cdr3_nt: TGTGCCAGCGATATGGTAAGGGACACTGAAGCTTTCTTT; cdr3_aa: CASDMVRDTEAFF
d_call: -; v_call: TRBV20-1; j_call: TRBJ1-5; clone_size: many; cdr3_nt: TGCAGTGCTATTCGGTCAGCCAATCAGCCCCAGCATTTT; cdr3_aa: CSAIRSANQPQHF
d_call: -; v_call: TRBV24-1; j_call: TRBJ1-3; clone_size: many; cdr3_nt: TGTGCCACCAGCGCATTACTCCCGAGGCCTGGAAACACCATATATTTT; cdr3_aa: CATSALLPRPGNTIYF
d_call: -; v_call: TRBV5-1; j_call: TRBJ1-2; clone_size: many; cdr3_nt: TGCGCCAGCAGCTTGGTAACGGACTATGGCTACACCTTC; cdr3_aa: CASSLVTDYGYTF
d_call: -; v_call: TRBV29-1; j_call: TRBJ1-1; clone_size: many; cdr3_nt: TGCAGCGTTGATCAGCTAAACACTGAAGCTTTCTTT; cdr3_aa: CSVDQLNTEAFF
d_call: -; v_call: TRBV10-3; j_call: TRBJ2-1; clone_size: many; cdr3_nt: TGTGCCATCGGGGGTCGGGTCGATGAGCAGTTCTTC; cdr3_aa: CAIGGRVDEQFF
d_call: TRBD1; v_call: TRBV5-1; j_call: TRBJ2-7; clone_size: many; cdr3_nt: TGCGCCAGCAGGATGCTACAGGGGCCGTCGGGCGAGCAGTACTTC; cdr3_aa: CASRMLQGPSGEQYF
d_call: -; v_call: TRBV20-1; j_call: TRBJ2-5; clone_size: many; cdr3_nt: TGCAGTGCTAGTCCCAGGGCCAGAGAGGAGACCCAGTACTTC; cdr3_aa: CSASPRAREETQYF
d_call: -; v_call: TRBV20-1; j_call: TRBJ2-7; clone_size: many; cdr3_nt: TGCAGTGCCCCTCCTACCAATGGCTCCTACGAGCAGTACTTC; cdr3_aa: CSAPPTNGSYEQYF
d_call: TRBD2; v_call: TRBV29-1; j_call: TRBJ2-1; clone_size: many; cdr3_nt: TGCAGGGCGGGGGACTCCTACAATGAGCAGTTCTTC; cdr3_aa: CRAGDSYNEQFF
d_call: TRBD2; v_call: TRBV10-3; j_call: TRBJ2-1; clone_size: -; cdr3_nt: TGTGCCATCAGGACTAGCGGGGCCGGGAATGAGCAGTTCTTC; cdr3_aa: CAIRTSGAGNEQFF
d_call: -; v_call: TRBV19; j_call: TRBJ2-2; clone_size: few; cdr3_nt: TGTGCCAGTAGTTACGGACTTACTAACACCGGGGAGCTGTTTTTT; cdr3_aa: CASSYGLTNTGELFF
d_call: -; v_call: TRBV18; j_call: TRBJ2-2; clone_size: medium-sized; cdr3_nt: TGTGCCAGCTCACCGGATCTGGGCACCGGGGAGCTGTTTTTT; cdr3_aa: CASSPDLGTGELFF
d_call: TRBD2; v_call: TRBV7-3; j_call: TRBJ2-1; clone_size: many; cdr3_nt: TGTGCCAGCAGAGCAGCGGGGGGGAACTACAATGAGCAGTTCTTC; cdr3_aa: CASRAAGGNYNEQFF
d_call: -; v_call: TRBV5-6; j_call: TRBJ2-7; clone_size: many; cdr3_nt: TGTGCCAGCAACGAAGGGGGTGCGACCTACGAGCAGTACTTC; cdr3_aa: CASNEGGATYEQYF
d_call: -; v_call: TRBV7-2; j_call: TRBJ2-2; clone_size: many; cdr3_nt: TGTGCCAGCAGCTTAGCGGGCCCCGGGGAGCTGTTTTTT; cdr3_aa: CASSLAGPGELFF
d_call: -; v_call: TRBV30; j_call: TRBJ2-2; clone_size: once; cdr3_nt: TGTGCCTGGAGGACCGCCTACACCGGGGAGCTGTTTTTT; cdr3_aa: CAWRTAYTGELFF
d_call: -; v_call: TRBV20-1; j_call: TRBJ1-5; clone_size: -; cdr3_nt: TGCAGTGCTAAAGGCGGGAATCAGCCCAAGAATTTT; cdr3_aa: CSAKGGNQPKNF
d_call: -; v_call: TRBV6-2/TRBV6-3; j_call: TRBJ1-1; clone_size: many; cdr3_nt: TGTGCCAGCAGTTACTTGGCTGAAGCTTTCTTT; cdr3_aa: CASSYLAEAFF
d_call: -; v_call: TRBV27; j_call: TRBJ1-5; clone_size: many; cdr3_nt: TGTGCCAGCAGTTTATTTCGGGGGTCGGGCAATCAGCCCCAGCATTTT; cdr3_aa: CASSLFRGSGNQPQHF
d_call: -; v_call: TRBV29-1; j_call: TRBJ2-1; clone_size: many; cdr3_nt: TGCAGCGTTCGTTTCTTTACCGAACTCTACAATGAGCAGTTCTTC; cdr3_aa: CSVRFFTELYNEQFF
d_call: TRBD2; v_call: TRBV19; j_call: TRBJ2-3; clone_size: -; cdr3_nt: TGTGCCAGTAGTATAGAGGGTAGCGGGGGCACAGATACGCAGTATTTT; cdr3_aa: CASSIEGSGGTDTQYF
d_call: -; v_call: TRBV6-5; j_call: TRBJ2-2; clone_size: many; cdr3_nt: TGTGCCAGCAGTTATGAATGGGGGACCGGGGAGCTGTTTTTT; cdr3_aa: CASSYEWGTGELFF
d_call: -; v_call: TRBV5-1; j_call: TRBJ2-3; clone_size: many; cdr3_nt: TGCGCCAGCAGCTTGACACCGATCCGCACAGATACGCAGTATTTT; cdr3_aa: CASSLTPIRTDTQYF
d_call: -; v_call: TRBV5-1; j_call: TRBJ1-1; clone_size: many; cdr3_nt: TGCGCCAGCAGCTTGGTGTTTGGGGGACACAACCCTTTCTTT; cdr3_aa: CASSLVFGGHNPFF
d_call: TRBD1; v_call: TRBV10-3; j_call: TRBJ2-3; clone_size: many; cdr3_nt: TGTGCCATCAGGAGAGACAGGGGTGGCACAGATACGCAGTATTTT; cdr3_aa: CAIRRDRGGTDTQYF
d_call: -; v_call: TRBV11-2; j_call: TRBJ2-2; clone_size: many; cdr3_nt: TGTGCCAGCAGCTACCTGGGGGCTAACACCGGGGAGCTGTTTTTT; cdr3_aa: CASSYLGANTGELFF
d_call: TRBD1; v_call: TRBV5-1; j_call: TRBJ1-1; clone_size: many; cdr3_nt: TGCGCCAGCTGCTCCGGGACAGCGAACACTGAAGCTTTCTTT; cdr3_aa: CASCSGTANTEAFF
d_call: -; v_call: TRBV5-1; j_call: TRBJ1-6; clone_size: many; cdr3_nt: TGCGCCAGCAGCGCGCAGGGGATGGAGGCACCCCTCCACTTT; cdr3_aa: CASSAQGMEAPLHF
d_call: TRBD1; v_call: TRBV12-3/TRBV12-4; j_call: TRBJ1-3; clone_size: many; cdr3_nt: TGTGCCAGCAGTTTAGCGGGACAGGGGGACGGAAACACCATATATTTT; cdr3_aa: CASSLAGQGDGNTIYF
d_call: -; v_call: TRBV2; j_call: TRBJ1-1; clone_size: many; cdr3_nt: TGTGCCAGCAGTCCCCACGGGGAGGGCACTGAAGCTTTCTTT; cdr3_aa: CASSPHGEGTEAFF
d_call: TRBD1; v_call: TRBV29-1; j_call: TRBJ1-1; clone_size: many; cdr3_nt: TGCAGCGTCGGAAAGGGGGCCCACACTGAAGCTTTCTTT; cdr3_aa: CSVGKGAHTEAFF
d_call: -; v_call: TRBV12-3/TRBV12-4; j_call: TRBJ2-7; clone_size: many; cdr3_nt: TGTGCCAGCAGCTCCTGGGGGCAGAGAGGGGAGCAGTACTTC; cdr3_aa: CASSSWGQRGEQYF
d_call: -; v_call: TRBV12-3/TRBV12-4; j_call: TRBJ1-5; clone_size: many; cdr3_nt: TGTGCCAGCAGTTTAGTGGGGCAGCCCCAGCATTTT; cdr3_aa: CASSLVGQPQHF
d_call: -; v_call: TRBV18; j_call: TRBJ2-3; clone_size: -; cdr3_nt: TGTGCCAGCTCACCGAAGAGGGATACGCAGTATTTT; cdr3_aa: CASSPKRDTQYF
d_call: TRBD2; v_call: TRBV5-5; j_call: TRBJ2-3; clone_size: -; cdr3_nt: TGTGCCAGCAGCCCGGAGGGGAGGGAACGCCCAGATACGCAGTATTTT; cdr3_aa: CASSPEGRERPDTQYF
d_call: -; v_call: TRBV20-1; j_call: TRBJ1-3; clone_size: many; cdr3_nt: TGCAGTGCTAGCCCAGGGGCCGCTGGAAACACCATATATTTT; cdr3_aa: CSASPGAAGNTIYF
d_call: TRBD2; v_call: TRBV20-1; j_call: TRBJ2-3; clone_size: many; cdr3_nt: TGCAGTGCTTGGAACAGAACTAGCGGGGCCACAGATACGCAGTATTTT; cdr3_aa: CSAWNRTSGATDTQYF
d_call: -; v_call: TRBV6-1; j_call: TRBJ1-6; clone_size: many; cdr3_nt: TGTGCCAGCAGTGAATTATGGCCAGCGGATAATTCACCCCTCCACTTT; cdr3_aa: CASSELWPADNSPLHF
d_call: -; v_call: TRBV3-1; j_call: TRBJ1-2; clone_size: many; cdr3_nt: TGTGCCAGCAGCCAACAGGGAGAGGGCTATGGCTACACCTTC; cdr3_aa: CASSQQGEGYGYTF
d_call: TRBD2; v_call: TRBV20-1; j_call: TRBJ2-1; clone_size: many; cdr3_nt: TGCAGTGCAGCCCCTAGCGGGGGGTACAATGAGCAGTTCTTC; cdr3_aa: CSAAPSGGYNEQFF
d_call: -; v_call: TRBV20-1; j_call: TRBJ2-1; clone_size: many; cdr3_nt: TGCAGTGCTGGGAAAACAGGATGGGAGTTCTTC; cdr3_aa: CSAGKTGWEFF
d_call: -; v_call: TRBV10-3; j_call: TRBJ2-5; clone_size: -; cdr3_nt: TGTGCCATCAGTGAGACAGGGCAAGAGACCCGGAACTTC; cdr3_aa: CAISETGQETRNF
d_call: TRBD2; v_call: TRBV6-5; j_call: TRBJ2-2; clone_size: many; cdr3_nt: TGTGCCAGCAGTTATCGACGACTAGCACCCTTGGGCGGGGAGCTGTTTTTT; cdr3_aa: CASSYRRLAPLGGELFF